The next 26 T cell receptor beta chains were all read from a single sample in a study of T cell clones after liver transplantation. Clones were read by immunoSEQ multiplex PCR, and TCRdb kept only the in-frame ones, dropping some. The sample lists 45,000 to 60,000 clones; about 90% were seen once. Material: CD8+ T cells from blood, obtained 12 months after liver transplant. Receptors were obtained from a human patient who received a liver transplant. Some T cells could come from the graft donor.

J is TRBJ2-3 and V is TRBV2, with a tentative D call TRBD2 (5 bases). V was trimmed by 2 bases and J by 2 bases, leaving 14 bases between them. Germline V lookup: CDR1 SNHLY, CDR2 FYNNEI. The CDR3 runs to 16 residues. The DNA for the CDR3 is TGTGCCAGCAGTGAATTCGGGGTCACCAACACAGATACGCAGTATTTT. Translated, it gives CASSEFGVTNTDTQYF. Complete variable domain (other parts from reference TRBV2 and TRBJ2-3): EPEVTQTPSHQVTQMGQEVILRCVPISNHLYFYWYRQILGQKVEFLVSFYNNEISEKSEIFDDQFSVERPDGSNFTLKIRSTKLEDSAMYFCASSEFGVTNTDTQYFGPGTRLTVL.

The chain links TRBV27 to TRBJ2-2; D is undetermined. This CDR3 contains 15 residues. The V gene lost 2 bases and the J gene lost 4 bases, with 11 bases spanning the gap. Germline CDR1 reads MNHEY; CDR2 reads SMNVEV (reference sequence). The CDR3 loop reads CASSLIFSGTGELFF. DNA of the CDR3: TGTGCCAGCAGTTTAATATTTTCGGGCACCGGGGAGCTGTTTTTT.

By its share, this clone is medium-sized (0.01 to 0.1%). The chain joins TRBV2 to TRBJ2-7; no definite D call. From germline, CDR1 is SNHLY and CDR2 FYNNEI. The CDR3 contains 13 residues. Trimming removed 10 bases from V and 2 bases from J, with 15 bases in between. CDR3 loop: CAILTLSTYEQYF. In DNA, the CDR3 is TGTGCCATATTAACCTTAAGCACCTACGAGCAGTACTTC.

The V gene is TRBV6-1, the J gene TRBJ1-4; TRBD1 might be the D (6 bases). This CDR3 spans 14 amino acids. The germline V gene has CDR1 MNHNS and CDR2 SASEGT. V was cut by 10 bases and J by 5 bases, with 17 bases left in between. CDR3 coding DNA: TGTGCCACTATTACCACAGGGCAGAATGAAAAACTGTTTTTT. Protein sequence: CATITTGQNEKLFF.

This rearrangement joins TRBV27 to TRBJ1-1; TRBD1 might be the D (5 bases). CDR3 length: 14 amino acids. The V gene's germline CDR1 is MNHEY and CDR2 SMNVEV (reference sequence). Trimming stripped 2 bases from V and 2 bases from J, with 9 bases between. In nucleotides, the CDR3 is TGTGCCAGCAGTTTAGCAGGGTTAAACACTGAAGCTTTCTTT. It encodes CASSLAGLNTEAFF.

The chain employs TRBV14 and TRBJ2-1; D unresolved. Per germline, CDR1 SGHDN and CDR2 FVKESK. V lost 5 bases to trimming and J lost 6 bases, with 5 bases between them. The CDR3 is made up of 11 amino acids. The CDR3 DNA sequence: TGTGCCAGCAGCACCCTCAATGAGCAGTTCTTC. Translated, it gives CASSTLNEQFF.

The V call is TRBV5-4, the J call TRBJ2-1, with 12 positions matching TRBD1. The V segment lost 5 bases and the J segment 9 bases; nucleotides outside the gene matches: 6. This CDR3 region has 14 residues. CDR1 and CDR2 (germline): SGHNT, YYREEE (reference sequence). Here the CDR3 DNA reads TGTGCCAGCAGTTCTGGGACAGGGGGCGGTGAGCAGTTCTTC. Its protein product is CASSSGTGGGEQFF.

The rearrangement links TRBV29-1 to TRBJ2-3; 11 nucleotides align to TRBD2. CDR3 length equals 14 residues. Germline CDR1 SQVTM, CDR2 ANQGSEA. Trimming at V came to 4 bases and at J to 4 bases, leaving 4 bases not matched to a gene. In nucleotides, the CDR3 is TGCAGCGTTGCTAGCGGGAGGATCCCAGATACGCAGTATTTT. It specifies CSVASGRIPDTQYF.

V and J are TRBV19 and TRBJ1-2; maybe TRBD1 (6 bases). Germline values: CDR1 LNHDA, CDR2 SQIVND (reference sequence). CDR3 length equals 13 residues. Trimming shortened V by 2 bases and J by 5 bases, and 9 bases separated the two germline ends. The CDR3 nucleotides are TGTGCCAGTAGTATAACGACAGGTTATGGCTACACCTTC. Its protein product is CASSITTGYGYTF.

The rearrangement links TRBV7-9 to TRBJ1-1, with 9 bases fitting TRBD1. The CDR3 is 16 amino acids. Germline CDR1 and CDR2: SEHNR and FQNEAQ (reference sequence). The V and J ends lost 3 bases and 4 bases, in that order; junction bases with no gene match: 9. The CDR3 DNA sequence: TGTGCCAGCAGCTTGAGTACAGGGGGCGCTCCCACTGAAGCTTTCTTT. This gives the protein CASSLSTGGAPTEAFF.

V is TRBV5-5 and J is TRBJ2-7; TRBD1 might be the D (5 bases). The CDR3 extends over 14 amino acids. Germline V gene sequence: CDR1 SGHKS, CDR2 YYEKEE (reference sequence). V lost 2 bases and J 2 bases, leaving 11 bases between the germline ends. CDR3: CASSFNKGAYEQYF. DNA for the CDR3: TGTGCCAGCAGCTTTAACAAAGGGGCCTACGAGCAGTACTTC.

The chain employs TRBV23-1 and TRBJ2-1, with 12 bases matching TRBD2. TRBV23-1 is treated as an ORF (open reading frame) with a function not yet certain. Trimming at V came to 6 bases and at J to 8 bases, leaving 11 bases not matched to a gene. The CDR3 is 16 amino acids. The CDR3 sequence: CASSSSGRASVDEQFF. CDR3 coding DNA: TGCGCCAGCAGCTCTAGCGGGAGGGCCTCGGTCGATGAGCAGTTCTTC.

The chain is built from TRBV4-1 and TRBJ2-7; 7 positions agree with TRBD2. After removal of 5 bases from V and 2 bases from J, the junction contained 12 bases not matched to a gene. The germline gives CDR1 MGHRA, CDR2 YSYEKL. The CDR3 is 16 amino acids. The CDR3, as DNA: TGCGCCAGCAGCTCTGACCTAGCGGTGGTAACCTACGAGCAGTACTTC. Translating gives CASSSDLAVVTYEQYF.

The CDR3 DNA is TGTGCCAGTAGTCCCCCCTGGGATGTGCGCTATGGCTACACCTTC. It encodes CASSPPWDVRYGYTF. This chain uses TRBV19 with TRBJ1-2; the D is unclear. The ends were cut back, 5 bases at V and 4 bases at J, with 17 bases in the middle. CDR1 is LNHDA, CDR2 SQIVND, per germline (reference sequence). The CDR3 extends over 15 amino acids.

The rearrangement links TRBV27 to TRBJ2-3; 8 positions agree with TRBD2. CDR3 size: 16 residues. J was trimmed by 4 bases and V by 5 bases; bases with no gene match: 11. Germline V gene sequence: CDR1 MNHEY, CDR2 SMNVEV (reference sequence). CDR3 amino acids: CASSEGTRSPSDTQYF. The DNA for the CDR3 is TGTGCCAGCAGTGAAGGGACTAGAAGCCCCTCAGATACGCAGTATTTT.

This clone appeared a few times. Other nucleotide sequences from this sample produce the same CDR3. The genes are TRBV9 and TRBJ2-7; TRBD1 is a possible D gene (5 bases). Trimming took 0 bases from V and 1 from J, leaving 11 bases between them. Germline V CDR1 and CDR2: SGDLS, YYNGEE. This CDR3 is 15 amino acids long. CDR3 DNA sequence: TGTGCCAGCAGCGTAGGAGACAGTTCTTCCTACGAGCAGTACTTC. Translation gives CASSVGDSSSYEQYF.

This chain joins TRBV19 and TRBJ2-1; weak D call: TRBD2 (5 bases). CDR1 is LNHDA and CDR2 is SQIVND in the germline V gene (reference sequence). The CDR3 totals 16 residues. Trimming removed 6 bases from V and 2 bases from J, with 17 bases in between. CDR3 nucleotides: TGTGCCAGTAGGACGATGCAGGCTAGCACCTACAATGAGCAGTTCTTC. This sequence encodes CASRTMQASTYNEQFF.

The genes are TRBV27 and TRBJ2-1; perhaps D is TRBD1 or TRBD2 (5 bases each). From germline, CDR1 is MNHEY and CDR2 SMNVEV (reference sequence). Deletions cut 6 bases from V and 9 bases from J, with 21 bases between. The CDR3 is made up of 15 amino acids. In nucleotides, the CDR3 is TGTGCCAGCAGCCCCAGGGACGGGTTTCGAGGTGAGCAGTTCTTC. Its translation: CASSPRDGFRGEQFF.

The J gene is TRBJ1-2, the V gene TRBV27, with 9 bases that match TRBD1. CDR1 MNHEY and CDR2 SMNVEV come from the germline V gene (reference sequence). V shed 1 base, J shed 0 bases, and the junction held 6 bases outside the gene matches. This CDR3 region has 17 residues. The CDR3 DNA reads as TGTGCCAGCAGTTTATGGACAGGGGATTCCTCTAACTATGGCTACACCTTC. It specifies CASSLWTGDSSNYGYTF.

The rearrangement links TRBV6-1 to TRBJ1-1; D is uncertain. This CDR3 is built from 14 residues. Trimming shortened V by 2 bases and J by 0 bases, and 7 bases separated the two germline ends. Germline V CDR1 and CDR2: MNHNS, SASEGT. The CDR3 DNA reads TGTGCCAGCAGTGAATCTAGGGTGAACACTGAAGCTTTCTTT. Amino acid sequence: CASSESRVNTEAFF.

The chain uses TRBV7-9 and TRBJ2-7; 7 bases fit TRBD1. Germline V gives CDR1 SEHNR, CDR2 FQNEAQ (reference sequence). Trimming cost V 3 bases and J 0 bases; bases outside gene matches: 5. This CDR3 contains 15 residues. Written as DNA, the CDR3 is TGTGCCAGCAGCTTCGTGGACAGGAACTCCTACGAGCAGTACTTC. It yields the protein CASSFVDRNSYEQYF.

The V gene is TRBV27, the J gene TRBJ1-5; D is ambiguous. Germline V gives CDR1 MNHEY, CDR2 SMNVEV (reference sequence). This CDR3 spans 12 amino acids. V shed 3 bases and J shed 6 bases, with 6 bases lying between them. The CDR3: CASSLTGQPQHF. Here the CDR3 DNA reads TGTGCCAGCAGTTTGACGGGTCAGCCCCAGCATTTT.

CDR3 sequence (DNA): TGTGCCAGCAGCCTAGCGGGAGAGAGCTCCTACGAGCAGTACTTC. Translated, it gives CASSLAGESSYEQYF. V usage is TRBV28 and J usage is TRBJ2-7, with TRBD2 identical over 10 bases. The trim removed 6 bases at V and 0 bases at J, leaving 5 bases unmatched. The germline V gene has CDR1 MDHEN and CDR2 SYDVKM. The CDR3 totals 15 residues.

The genes are TRBV15 and TRBJ2-1; D not certain. The CDR3 extends over 14 amino acids. Germline V CDR1 and CDR2: LNHNV, YYDKDF (reference sequence). Trimming took 1 base from V and 9 from J, leaving 13 bases between them. Here the CDR3 DNA reads TGTGCCACCAGCAGAGGAGTTGGGGTCGTTGAGCAGTTCTTC. Amino acid sequence: CATSRGVGVVEQFF.

V gene TRBV4-3 combines with J gene TRBJ1-1; TRBD1 might be the D (5 bases). The CDR3 totals 19 residues. V lost 0 bases and J lost 8, with 28 bases in between. CDR1 and CDR2 (germline): LGHNA, YSLEER. Here the CDR3 DNA reads TGCGCCAGCAGCCAAGAAAGGTACGGGCGAGGGGAGAGGAGGAGAGAAGCTTTCTTT. Its protein is CASSQERYGRGERRREAFF.

The chain recombines TRBV4-1 with TRBJ1-1; D is undetermined. V was pared by 3 bases and J by 4 bases, with 15 bases between. The CDR3 is 15 residues long. Germline CDR1 is MGHRA and CDR2 is YSYEKL. CDR3 coding DNA: TGCGCCAGCAGCCAGGCGGACGGAACTATCACTGAAGCTTTCTTT. Translation gives CASSQADGTITEAFF.